The 22 T cell receptor beta chains presented below share a single source sample, sequenced in a study of T cell responses to AZD1222 COVID-19 vaccine. Libraries were prepared by immunoSEQ multiplex PCR; TCRdb keeps only in-frame clonotypes and omits some of them. Altogether approximately 120,000 clones are present, 89% being singletons, with the ten largest covering 4.2%. Material: peripheral blood, obtained on day 0 of AZD1222 vaccination. These receptors were collected from an adult in good health.

V is TRBV5-1 and J is TRBJ2-5, with TRBD2 identical over 8 bases. CDR3 size: 15 residues. With V trimmed by 1 base and J by 2 bases, 4 bases remained unmatched. Germline-derived CDR1 and CDR2 are SGHRS and YFSETQ. CDR3 DNA: TGCGCCAGCAGCTTGAATGTAGCGGGGCAAGAGACCCAGTACTTC. Translation gives CASSLNVAGQETQYF.

The chain carries TRBV6-5 and TRBJ1-5, with 7 bases lining up with TRBD1. The germline V gene has CDR1 MNHEY and CDR2 SVGAGI. The V segment lost 8 bases and the J segment 3 bases; nucleotides outside the gene matches: 10. The CDR3 is 15 amino acids. The CDR3 is CASANTGQLNQPQHF. CDR3 DNA: TGTGCCAGCGCCAATACGGGACAGCTCAATCAGCCCCAGCATTTT.

This chain joins TRBV5-1 and TRBJ1-2, with D possibly matching TRBD1 (6 bases). V dropped 4 bases and J dropped 4 bases, with 11 bases sitting between them. The CDR3 runs to 13 residues. Germline assignment: CDR1 SGHRS and CDR2 YFSETQ. CDR3 protein: CASSVGQSYGYTF. CDR3 nucleotide sequence: TGCGCCAGCAGCGTAGGACAGAGCTATGGCTACACCTTC.

V and J are TRBV6-5 and TRBJ2-3, with D uncertain. CDR3 length equals 13 residues. CDR1 and CDR2 (germline): MNHEY, SVGAGI. The V gene lost 5 bases and the J gene lost 2 bases, with 8 bases spanning the gap. As DNA, the CDR3 is TGTGCCAGCAGTACACAATTCACAGATACGCAGTATTTT. Its translation: CASSTQFTDTQYF.

This chain connects TRBV7-2 to TRBJ2-7; 8 nucleotides match TRBD1. The CDR3 sequence is 13 residues long. J lost 5 bases, V lost 5 bases, and 5 bases had no gene match. CDR1 and CDR2 (germline): SGHTA, FQGNSA. Here the CDR3 DNA reads TGTGCCAGCAGCCAAAACAGGGGGAACGAGCAGTACTTC. This gives the protein CASSQNRGNEQYF.

V and J are TRBV5-1 and TRBJ1-1; D is unresolved. CDR3 length: 12 residues. CDR1 and CDR2 (germline): SGHRS, YFSETQ. V was pared by 4 bases and J by 5 bases, with 9 bases between. The CDR3 loop is CASSRIGTEAFF. As DNA, the CDR3 is TGCGCCAGCAGCCGGATAGGTACTGAAGCTTTCTTT.

The chain couples TRBV5-1 to TRBJ2-1; 9 bases match TRBD2. CDR3 length: 16 amino acids. CDR1 is SGHRS, CDR2 YFSETQ, per germline. The trim removed 2 bases at V and 5 bases at J, leaving 8 bases unmatched. The CDR3 bases are TGCGCCAGCAGCTTAATAGCGGGGGCCACGAACAATGAGCAGTTCTTC. Translating it yields CASSLIAGATNNEQFF.

The V call is TRBV7-9, the J call TRBJ1-2; TRBD1 aligns across 10 bases. V lost 1 base and J lost 6; bases outside the gene matches: 5. The CDR3 runs 15 residues. From germline, CDR1 is SEHNR and CDR2 FQNEAQ (reference sequence). The CDR3 region has the DNA TGTGCCAGCAGCTTAGTAGCAGGGACAGGGGATGGCTACACCTTC. Protein: CASSLVAGTGDGYTF.

The V call is TRBV6-5, the J call TRBJ1-6; TRBD1 matches 9 bases. This CDR3 has 15 residues. V shed 5 bases and J 9 bases; nucleotides not matched to a gene: 8. In germline, CDR1 is MNHEY, CDR2 SVGAGI. The CDR3 coding sequence is TGTGCCAGCAGTACGGAGGGGACAGGGAGTTCACCCCTCCACTTT. Translation gives CASSTEGTGSSPLHF.

The chain is built from TRBV2 and TRBJ2-1; maybe TRBD1 (6 bases). Germline V gives CDR1 SNHLY, CDR2 FYNNEI. The CDR3 length is 14 residues. V lost 7 bases and J 5 bases, leaving 15 bases between the germline ends. Written as DNA, the CDR3 is TGTGCCAGCACGACAGGTCCTCCTCACAATGAGCAGTTCTTC. Residues: CASTTGPPHNEQFF.

The chain employs TRBV18 and TRBJ2-5, with D unclear. The germline V gene has CDR1 KGHSH and CDR2 LQKENI. V lost 8 bases to trimming and J lost 1 base, with 8 bases between them. The CDR3 runs 12 residues. CDR3 sequence reads: CASRRTQETQYF. CDR3 coding DNA: TGTGCCAGCCGCAGGACCCAAGAGACCCAGTACTTC.

The V call is TRBV19, the J call TRBJ2-7; 8 bases are a match to TRBD1. The CDR3 sequence is 13 residues long. CDR1 LNHDA and CDR2 SQIVND come from the germline V gene (reference sequence). Unmatched junction bases numbered 7, after V lost 6 bases and J lost 6 bases. CDR3 DNA: TGTGCCAGTAGGTCGGACAGGGCTGGCGAGCAGTACTTC. Amino acids: CASRSDRAGEQYF.

Worth noting for this clone: This CDR3 is also generated by other DNA sequences in the sample. This sequence joins TRBV18 and TRBJ2-2; a possible D gene is TRBD1 (6 bases). Between the trimmed V and J ends, which lost 3 bases and 5 bases, there was a span of 13 bases. The length of the CDR3 is 15 residues. The germline gives CDR1 KGHSH, CDR2 LQKENI. The CDR3: CASSPVQGGTGELFF. The CDR3 bases are TGTGCCAGCTCACCCGTACAGGGTGGGACCGGGGAGCTGTTTTTT. Looking up the rest from reference TRBV18 and TRBJ2-2 gives the full variable domain: NAGVMQNPRHLVRRRGQEARLRCSPMKGHSHVYWYRQLPEEGLKFMVYLQKENIIDESGMPKERFSAEFPKEGPSILRIQQVVRGDSAAYFCASSPVQGGTGELFFGEGSRLTVL.

J is TRBJ2-1 and V is TRBV10-3; possibly TRBD1 or TRBD2 for D (5 bases each). This CDR3 is 14 amino acids long. Trimming took 4 bases from V and 8 from J, leaving 15 bases between them. Germline CDR1 reads ENHRY; CDR2 reads SYGVKD. This CDR3 reads CAISVGQGVDEQFF. The DNA for the CDR3 is TGTGCCATCAGTGTGGGGCAGGGAGTCGATGAGCAGTTCTTC.

The table lists this clone with a count of one. The rearrangement uses TRBV27 and TRBJ2-2; D not resolved. CDR3 length: 13 amino acids. CDR1 MNHEY and CDR2 SMNVEV come from the germline V gene (reference sequence). Trimming stripped 1 base from V and 7 bases from J, with 7 bases between. CDR3 sequence (DNA): TGTGCCAGCAGTTTATTCGGGTACGGGGAGCTGTTTTTT. Translated: CASSLFGYGELFF.

CDR3 sequence (DNA): TGTGCCATCAGAACAGGGGGTCTGGGAGGCGAGCAGTACTTC. It encodes CAIRTGGLGGEQYF. V is TRBV10-3 and J is TRBJ2-7; 8 bases are shared with TRBD1. Germline V gene lookup returns CDR1 ENHRY and CDR2 SYGVKD. V dropped 6 bases and J dropped 6; count of bases not matched to a gene: 10. The CDR3 has 14 residues.

This rearrangement joins TRBV12-3 or TRBV12-4 to TRBJ1-2, with D uncertain. Between the trimmed V and J ends, which lost 1 base and 2 bases, there was a span of 5 bases. CDR3 length equals 13 residues. The chain's CDR3 is CASSLDRNYGYTF. In nucleotides, the CDR3 is TGTGCCAGCAGTTTAGACAGAAACTATGGCTACACCTTC.

This chain uses TRBV6-5 with TRBJ1-3, with no clear D. The germline V gene encodes CDR1 MNHEY and CDR2 SVGAGI. The CDR3 loop spans 15 amino acids. V lost 7 bases to trimming and J lost 4 bases, with 17 bases between them. CDR3 nucleotide sequence: TGTGCCAGCACTAAAATCTCGGGCAACGGAAACACCATATATTTT. It specifies CASTKISGNGNTIYF.

This chain joins TRBV6-5 and TRBJ1-2; TRBD1 matches at 7 bases. This CDR3 has 14 residues. Germline V CDR1 and CDR2: MNHEY, SVGAGI. J gave up 3 bases and V 11 bases, and 12 bases lay outside the gene matches. CDR3 in DNA: TGTGCCGGGGGGGCCGCCGGGACAGACTATGGCTACACCTTC. This translates into CAGGAAGTDYGYTF.

The chain has TRBV27 and TRBJ1-4, with 8 bases fitting TRBD1. Germline trimming cut 8 bases from V and 4 bases from J; bases unmatched to any gene: 9. Per germline, CDR1 MNHEY and CDR2 SMNVEV (reference sequence). The CDR3 has 15 residues. The CDR3 loop is CASAGTGGINEKLFF. CDR3 DNA: TGTGCCAGCGCGGGAACAGGGGGTATTAATGAAAAACTGTTTTTT.

This clone was seen a handful of times. The chain couples TRBV7-2 to TRBJ2-3; D ambiguous. Germline CDR1 and CDR2: SGHTA and FQGNSA. CDR3 length equals 15 residues. Trimming removed 10 bases at V and 4 bases at J, with 21 bases between. In DNA form, the CDR3 reads TGTGCCACGACCGCCCGGGCCCTCTCGGCAGATACGCAGTATTTT. Protein: CATTARALSADTQYF.

The sample holds one count of this clone. The same CDR3 is also encoded by other DNA sequences in this sample. The chain employs TRBV6-5 and TRBJ1-1; no clear D gene. The V gene lost 0 bases and the J gene lost 4 bases, with 6 bases spanning the gap. There are 13 residues in the CDR3. Germline V CDR1 and CDR2: MNHEY, SVGAGI. CDR3 sequence reads: CASSYSDSTEAFF. CDR3 nucleotides: TGTGCCAGCAGTTACTCGGATAGCACTGAAGCTTTCTTT.